The T cell receptor beta chain under discussion was sequenced for a study of T cells after posttransplantation cyclophosphamide. Sequenced by immunoSEQ multiplex PCR; TCRdb stores in-frame clones only, minus some. In total the sample includes around 39,000 clones, none of them seen once. This related bone marrow graft donor gave peripheral blood on the day of marrow donation. Regarding this clone: What it binds is unknown.

The germline gives CDR1 SGHTA, CDR2 FQGTGA. The J segment lost 2 bases and the V segment lost 1 base, leaving 2 bases of the junction unmatched. CDR3 length equals 16 residues. The study, taken as a whole, reports: TRB overlap between skin or GI tissue T cells and blood was limited. Recipient CMV seropositivity and CMV reactivation strongly tracked TRB clonality. Donor CD8+ memory clones often dominated recipient blood repertoires at later times.

This chain links TRBV7-3 with TRBJ2-2; 9 bases agree with TRBD2. The specimen was PBMCs. The TCR originated in a girl under 18 in good health, CMV-negative, and a related stem cell transplant donor. The CDR3 DNA reads TGTGCCAGCAGCTTAATGGGACTAGCCAACACCGGGGAGCTGTTTTTT. The encoded protein is CASSLMGLANTGELFF.